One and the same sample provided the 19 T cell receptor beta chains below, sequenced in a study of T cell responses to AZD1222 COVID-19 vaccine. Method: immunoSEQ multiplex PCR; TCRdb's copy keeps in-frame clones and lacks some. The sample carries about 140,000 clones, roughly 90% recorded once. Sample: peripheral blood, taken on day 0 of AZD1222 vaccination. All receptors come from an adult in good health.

The CDR3, as DNA: TGTGCCAGCAGCCCCCAAGCCTACGAGCAGTACTTC. Protein: CASSPQAYEQYF. The J gene is TRBJ2-7, the V gene TRBV11-2, with D uncertain. CDR1 is SGHAT and CDR2 is FQNNGV in the germline V gene. The CDR3 has 12 residues. V was shortened by 5 bases and J by 2 bases, with 7 bases between the two germline ends.

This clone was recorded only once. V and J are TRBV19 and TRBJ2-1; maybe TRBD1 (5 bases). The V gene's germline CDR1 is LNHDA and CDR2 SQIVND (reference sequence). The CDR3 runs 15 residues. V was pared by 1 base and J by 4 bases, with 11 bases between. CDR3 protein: CASSIVSWTYNEQFF. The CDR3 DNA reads TGTGCCAGTAGTATAGTGTCCTGGACATACAATGAGCAGTTCTTC.

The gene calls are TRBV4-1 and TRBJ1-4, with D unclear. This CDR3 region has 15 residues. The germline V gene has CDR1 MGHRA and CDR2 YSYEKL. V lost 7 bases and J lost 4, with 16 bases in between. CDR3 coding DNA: TGCGCCAGCACGAACTCCGGCCGGCTTAATGAAAAACTGTTTTTT. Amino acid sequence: CASTNSGRLNEKLFF.

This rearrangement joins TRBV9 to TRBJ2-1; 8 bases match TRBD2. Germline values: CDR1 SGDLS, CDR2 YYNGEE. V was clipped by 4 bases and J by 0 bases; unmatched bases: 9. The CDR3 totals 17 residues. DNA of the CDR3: TGTGCCAGCAGCCCCGGACTAGCCGTAAGCTCCTACAATGAGCAGTTCTTC. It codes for CASSPGLAVSSYNEQFF.

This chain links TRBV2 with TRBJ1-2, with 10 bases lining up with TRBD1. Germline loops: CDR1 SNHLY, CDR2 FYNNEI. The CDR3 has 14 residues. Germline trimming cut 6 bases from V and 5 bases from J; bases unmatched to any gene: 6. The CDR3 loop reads CASRAGQGDYGYTF. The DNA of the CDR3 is TGTGCCAGCAGGGCCGGACAGGGGGATTATGGCTACACCTTC.

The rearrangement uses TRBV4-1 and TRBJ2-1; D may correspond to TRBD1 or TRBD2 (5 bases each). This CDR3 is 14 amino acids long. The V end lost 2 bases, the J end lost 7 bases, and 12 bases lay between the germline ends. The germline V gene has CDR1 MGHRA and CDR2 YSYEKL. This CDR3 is CASSQRGVENEQFF. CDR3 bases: TGCGCCAGCAGCCAAAGAGGGGTGGAGAATGAGCAGTTCTTC.

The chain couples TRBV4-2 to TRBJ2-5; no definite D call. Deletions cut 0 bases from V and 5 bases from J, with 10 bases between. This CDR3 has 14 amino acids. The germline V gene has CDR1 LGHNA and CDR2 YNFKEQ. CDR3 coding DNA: TGTGCCAGCAGCCAAGATAACGGGTGGGAGACCCAGTACTTC. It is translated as CASSQDNGWETQYF.

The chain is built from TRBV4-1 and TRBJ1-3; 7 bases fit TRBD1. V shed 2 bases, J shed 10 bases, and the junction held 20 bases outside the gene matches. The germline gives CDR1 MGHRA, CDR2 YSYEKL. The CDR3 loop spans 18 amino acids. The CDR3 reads CASSQPTGDFRAVGTIYF. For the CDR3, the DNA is TGCGCCAGCAGCCAACCTACAGGGGATTTTAGGGCTGTTGGGACCATATATTTT.

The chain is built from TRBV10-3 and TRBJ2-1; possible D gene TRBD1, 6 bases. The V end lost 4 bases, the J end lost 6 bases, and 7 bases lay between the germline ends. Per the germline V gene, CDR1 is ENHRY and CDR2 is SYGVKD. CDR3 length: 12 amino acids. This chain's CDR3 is CAISGGGNEQFF. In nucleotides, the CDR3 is TGTGCCATCAGTGGAGGGGGCAATGAGCAGTTCTTC.

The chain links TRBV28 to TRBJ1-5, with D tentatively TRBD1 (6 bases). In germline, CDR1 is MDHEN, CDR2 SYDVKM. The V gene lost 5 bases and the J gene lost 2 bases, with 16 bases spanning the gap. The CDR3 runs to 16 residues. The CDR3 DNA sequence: TGTGCCAGCAGTCGGGCGGGGGCGGTTGGCAATCAGCCCCAGCATTTT. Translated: CASSRAGAVGNQPQHF.

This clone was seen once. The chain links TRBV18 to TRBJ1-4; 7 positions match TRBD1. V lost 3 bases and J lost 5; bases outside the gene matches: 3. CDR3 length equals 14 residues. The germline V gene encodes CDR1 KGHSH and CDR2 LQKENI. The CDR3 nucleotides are TGTGCCAGCTCACCCGGGACAGCGAATGAAAAACTGTTTTTT. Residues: CASSPGTANEKLFF.

The CDR3 loop is CASSQGDRSTYEQYF. The CDR3 DNA sequence: TGTGCCAGCAGCCAGGGGGACAGGTCGACCTACGAGCAGTACTTC. This rearrangement joins TRBV4-2 to TRBJ2-7; 8 bases are a match to TRBD1. Germline values: CDR1 LGHNA, CDR2 YNFKEQ. The CDR3 is 15 residues long. Germline trimming cut 3 bases from V and 2 bases from J; bases unmatched to any gene: 6.

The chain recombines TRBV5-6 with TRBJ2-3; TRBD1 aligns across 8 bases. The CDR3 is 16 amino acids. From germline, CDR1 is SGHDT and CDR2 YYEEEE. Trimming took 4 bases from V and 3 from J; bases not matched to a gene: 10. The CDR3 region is CASSHPTGEVTDTQYF. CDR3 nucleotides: TGTGCCAGCAGCCACCCGACAGGGGAGGTGACAGATACGCAGTATTTT.

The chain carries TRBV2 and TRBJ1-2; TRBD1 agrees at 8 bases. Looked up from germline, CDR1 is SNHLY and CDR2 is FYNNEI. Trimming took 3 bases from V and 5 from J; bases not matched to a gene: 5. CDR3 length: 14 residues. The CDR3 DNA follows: TGTGCCAGCAGTGAGGGCAGGGGGCAATATGGCTACACCTTC. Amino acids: CASSEGRGQYGYTF.

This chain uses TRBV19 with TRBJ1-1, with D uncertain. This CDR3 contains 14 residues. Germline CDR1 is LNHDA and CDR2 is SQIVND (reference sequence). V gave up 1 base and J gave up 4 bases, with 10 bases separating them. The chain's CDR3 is CASSIGVLGTEAFF. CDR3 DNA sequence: TGTGCCAGTAGTATAGGCGTGTTAGGCACTGAAGCTTTCTTT.

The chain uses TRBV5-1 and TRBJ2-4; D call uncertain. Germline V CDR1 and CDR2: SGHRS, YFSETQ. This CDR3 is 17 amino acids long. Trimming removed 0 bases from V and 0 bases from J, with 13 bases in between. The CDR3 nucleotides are TGCGCCAGCAGCTTGGAAGGGCATACACTAGCCAAAAACATTCAGTACTTC. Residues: CASSLEGHTLAKNIQYF.

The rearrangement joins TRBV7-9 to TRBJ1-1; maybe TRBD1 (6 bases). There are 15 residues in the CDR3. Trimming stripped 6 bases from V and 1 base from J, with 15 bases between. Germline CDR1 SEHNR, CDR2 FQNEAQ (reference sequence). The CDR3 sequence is CASRPTGTRNTEAFF. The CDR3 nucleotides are TGTGCCAGCAGACCCACCGGGACAAGGAACACTGAAGCTTTCTTT.

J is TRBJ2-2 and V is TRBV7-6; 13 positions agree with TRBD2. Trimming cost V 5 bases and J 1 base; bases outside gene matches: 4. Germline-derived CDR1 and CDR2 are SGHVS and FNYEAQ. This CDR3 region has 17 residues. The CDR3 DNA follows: TGTGCCAGCAGCCCTAGGACTAGCGGGGGGAACACCGGGGAGCTGTTTTTT. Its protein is CASSPRTSGGNTGELFF.

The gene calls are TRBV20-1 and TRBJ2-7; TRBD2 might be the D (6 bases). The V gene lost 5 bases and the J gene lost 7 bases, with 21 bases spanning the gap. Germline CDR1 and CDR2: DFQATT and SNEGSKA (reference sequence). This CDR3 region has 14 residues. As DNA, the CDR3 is TGCAGTGCTCGTGGACTAACTCACCTTTGGGAGCAGTACTTC. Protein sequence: CSARGLTHLWEQYF.